This T cell receptor beta chain was identified during a study of T cell changes during pregnancy in multiple sclerosis. V lost 6 bases, J lost 8 bases, and 13 bases stayed unmatched. Germline lookup yields CDR1 SNHLY and CDR2 FYNNEI. This CDR3 region has 16 residues. Here immunoSEQ multiplex PCR was the method, and the copy in TCRdb shows in-frame clones only, minus some. The sample has around 77,000 clones, roughly 89% seen once. Sequencing used peripheral blood, obtained in the third trimester of pregnancy. The TCR comes from a female donor in good health, enrolled as a control in a pregnancy study. This sequence joins TRBV2 and TRBJ1-4, with 9 bases matching TRBD1. The CDR3 DNA reads TGTGCCAGCAGGGGGGACAGGGCTACGGGGGACGAAAAACTGTTTTTT. Translation: CASRGDRATGDEKLFF.